This note documents a single T cell receptor (beta chain) sequence. No antigen is known for it. TCRdb ran MiXCR on the 5' RACE reads and lists one entry per CDR3 protein. The repertoire holds about 560,000 distinct CDR3 sequences, with 15% to 20% as singletons. Trimming at V came to 1 base and at J to 7 bases, leaving 6 bases not matched to a gene. CDR1 is MGHRA, CDR2 YSYEKL, per germline. The CDR3 has 15 residues. The data were taken from a study of T-cell memory formation after mild COVID-19. Whole-study findings and limits: Among clones contracting day 15 to 85, CD4/CD8 was balanced, whereas later expanders leaned CD4+.

This sequence originates from an adult woman who had mild COVID-19 (a few samples of this study predate the infection). Cell type and time point are not known. This chain links TRBV4-1 with TRBJ2-3; 9 bases match TRBD2. The sample was PBMCs or a T cell subset sorted from them (not recorded which). DNA for the CDR3: TGCGCCAGCAGCCAAGTAGGGGCGGGAGGGAATACGCAGTATTTT. It specifies CASSQVGAGGNTQYF.